Listed below are T cell receptor beta chains from one sample, sequenced in a study of T cell responses to AZD1222 COVID-19 vaccine. Assay: immunoSEQ multiplex PCR; the TCRdb copy retains only in-frame clones and omits some. The data hold about 180,000 clones, with roughly nine tenths observed a single time. The starting material was peripheral blood, obtained on day 0 of AZD1222 vaccination. The receptor source for this set is an adult in good health. Each CDR3 is given with its conserved first and last residue. A D gene is named only where the DNA matches it firmly. The listing skips clone size in some rows; elsewhere it reads once, few, many or a size class.

clone_size: once
d_call: NA
v_call: TRBV20-1
j_call: TRBJ1-1
cdr3_aa: CSVSGDTEAFF
cdr3_nt: TGCAGTGTTTCCGGGGACACTGAAGCTTTCTTT

clone_size: NA
d_call: NA
v_call: TRBV19
j_call: TRBJ1-2
cdr3_aa: CASSMEGIGYGYTF
cdr3_nt: TGTGCCAGTAGCATGGAGGGCATTGGCTATGGCTACACCTTC

clone_size: NA
d_call: NA
v_call: TRBV11-2
j_call: TRBJ1-3
cdr3_aa: CASSLGPGSSGNTIYF
cdr3_nt: TGTGCCAGCAGCTTAGGGCCCGGAAGCTCTGGAAACACCATATATTTT

clone_size: NA
d_call: NA
v_call: TRBV11-2
j_call: TRBJ1-5
cdr3_aa: CASSLDGNQPQHF
cdr3_nt: TGTGCCAGCAGCTTAGACGGCAATCAGCCCCAGCATTTT

clone_size: few
d_call: NA
v_call: TRBV9
j_call: TRBJ1-6
cdr3_aa: CASSFLVGNSPLHF
cdr3_nt: TGTGCCAGCAGCTTCCTCGTGGGTAATTCACCCCTCCACTTT

clone_size: NA
d_call: TRBD1
v_call: TRBV11-1
j_call: TRBJ2-1
cdr3_aa: CASSPQTGDNYNEQFF
cdr3_nt: TGTGCCAGCAGCCCGCAGACAGGGGACAATTACAATGAGCAGTTCTTC

clone_size: NA
d_call: TRBD1
v_call: TRBV6-6
j_call: TRBJ2-5
cdr3_aa: CASSYGQGAETQYF
cdr3_nt: TGTGCCAGCAGTTATGGACAGGGTGCGGAGACCCAGTACTTC

clone_size: NA
d_call: NA
v_call: TRBV19
j_call: TRBJ2-7
cdr3_aa: CASSRGPSSYEQYF
cdr3_nt: TGTGCCAGTAGTAGGGGTCCGAGCTCCTACGAGCAGTACTTC

clone_size: NA
d_call: NA
v_call: TRBV9
j_call: TRBJ1-2
cdr3_aa: CASTGTIYGYTF
cdr3_nt: TGTGCCAGTACCGGGACAATATATGGCTACACCTTC

clone_size: NA
d_call: NA
v_call: TRBV24-1
j_call: TRBJ1-3
cdr3_aa: CATSDGRSTGNTIYF
cdr3_nt: TGTGCCACCAGTGATGGACGGTCCACCGGAAACACCATATATTTT

clone_size: NA
d_call: NA
v_call: TRBV7-2
j_call: TRBJ1-2
cdr3_aa: CASSFQRGGYTF
cdr3_nt: TGTGCCAGCAGCTTCCAAAGAGGGGGCTACACCTTC

clone_size: NA
d_call: NA
v_call: TRBV28
j_call: TRBJ1-4
cdr3_aa: CASSTRTAEKLFF
cdr3_nt: TGTGCCAGCAGTACCCGGACAGCTGAAAAACTGTTTTTT

clone_size: NA
d_call: NA
v_call: TRBV27
j_call: TRBJ1-2
cdr3_aa: CASASLQGNYGYTF
cdr3_nt: TGTGCCAGCGCAAGCCTTCAGGGTAACTATGGCTACACCTTC

clone_size: NA
d_call: NA
v_call: TRBV19
j_call: TRBJ1-2
cdr3_aa: CASSTMRGLHGYTF
cdr3_nt: TGTGCCAGTAGTACTATGCGGGGGCTTCACGGCTACACCTTC

clone_size: few
d_call: TRBD1
v_call: TRBV19
j_call: TRBJ2-7
cdr3_aa: CATCSGTGAESEQYF
cdr3_nt: TGTGCCACTTGCTCCGGGACAGGCGCCGAAAGCGAGCAGTACTTC

clone_size: NA
d_call: TRBD1
v_call: TRBV24-1
j_call: TRBJ2-5
cdr3_aa: CATSDIPGQGRETQYF
cdr3_nt: TGTGCCACCAGTGATATCCCTGGACAGGGTAGAGAGACCCAGTACTTC

clone_size: once
d_call: NA
v_call: TRBV6-2/TRBV6-3
j_call: TRBJ1-1
cdr3_aa: CASSSGHTLEAFF
cdr3_nt: TGTGCCAGCAGTTCGGGACATACCTTAGAAGCTTTCTTT

clone_size: NA
d_call: NA
v_call: TRBV7-8
j_call: TRBJ2-5
cdr3_aa: CASSASAQETQYF
cdr3_nt: TGTGCCAGCAGCGCTAGCGCCCAAGAGACCCAGTACTTC

clone_size: NA
d_call: TRBD2
v_call: TRBV6-5
j_call: TRBJ2-1
cdr3_aa: CASSYQRGNNEQFF
cdr3_nt: TGTGCCAGCAGTTACCAGCGGGGAAACAATGAGCAGTTCTTC

clone_size: NA
d_call: NA
v_call: TRBV7-2
j_call: TRBJ1-3
cdr3_aa: CASTQVSGNTIYF
cdr3_nt: TGTGCCAGCACCCAGGTCTCTGGAAACACCATATATTTT

clone_size: NA
d_call: NA
v_call: TRBV27
j_call: TRBJ2-2
cdr3_aa: CASSLSGWNTGELFF
cdr3_nt: TGTGCCAGCAGTTTATCAGGGTGGAATACCGGGGAGCTGTTTTTT

clone_size: NA
d_call: TRBD1
v_call: TRBV29-1
j_call: TRBJ2-3
cdr3_aa: CSVRTGSTDTQYF
cdr3_nt: TGCAGCGTGAGGACAGGGAGCACAGATACGCAGTATTTT

clone_size: NA
d_call: TRBD1
v_call: TRBV6-2/TRBV6-3
j_call: TRBJ2-2
cdr3_aa: CASSYEGALNTGELFF
cdr3_nt: TGTGCCAGCAGTTATGAGGGGGCCCTGAACACCGGGGAGCTGTTTTTT

clone_size: NA
d_call: NA
v_call: TRBV5-6
j_call: TRBJ2-7
cdr3_aa: CASSFRGHSYEQYF
cdr3_nt: TGTGCCAGCAGCTTCCGGGGCCACTCCTACGAGCAGTACTTC

clone_size: NA
d_call: TRBD1
v_call: TRBV29-1
j_call: TRBJ2-7
cdr3_aa: CSAAGQGTGREQYF
cdr3_nt: TGCAGCGCTGCGGGACAGGGGACTGGTAGGGAGCAGTACTTC

clone_size: NA
d_call: NA
v_call: TRBV9
j_call: TRBJ2-6
cdr3_aa: CASSRQSGANVLTF
cdr3_nt: TGTGCCAGCAGCCGACAGTCTGGGGCCAACGTCCTGACTTTC

clone_size: NA
d_call: NA
v_call: TRBV7-3
j_call: TRBJ2-5
cdr3_aa: CASSQGGSQETQYF
cdr3_nt: TGTGCCAGCAGCCAGGGCGGGTCCCAAGAGACCCAGTACTTC

clone_size: NA
d_call: NA
v_call: TRBV28
j_call: TRBJ2-2
cdr3_aa: CASSLGGLVDTGELFF
cdr3_nt: TGTGCCAGCAGTTTAGGGGGGTTAGTCGATACCGGGGAGCTGTTTTTT

clone_size: once
d_call: TRBD2
v_call: TRBV5-1
j_call: TRBJ2-1
cdr3_aa: CASSSGTSKDEQFF
cdr3_nt: TGCGCCAGCAGCTCCGGGACTAGCAAGGATGAGCAGTTCTTC

clone_size: NA
d_call: NA
v_call: TRBV6-5
j_call: TRBJ2-5
cdr3_aa: CASSYSRGSLGETQYF
cdr3_nt: TGTGCCAGCAGTTACTCTAGGGGTTCGCTCGGAGAGACCCAGTACTTC

clone_size: NA
d_call: NA
v_call: TRBV29-1
j_call: TRBJ1-2
cdr3_aa: CSVEPPDRSYGYTF
cdr3_nt: TGCAGCGTTGAACCACCGGACAGAAGCTATGGCTACACCTTC

clone_size: NA
d_call: TRBD1
v_call: TRBV19
j_call: TRBJ2-5
cdr3_aa: CATRQGRETQYF
cdr3_nt: TGTGCCACCCGACAGGGACGGGAGACCCAGTACTTC

clone_size: NA
d_call: TRBD1
v_call: TRBV19
j_call: TRBJ1-1
cdr3_aa: CASRDRGRNEAFF
cdr3_nt: TGTGCCAGTAGGGACAGGGGGCGTAATGAAGCTTTCTTT